The present T cell receptor (beta chain) was sequenced within a study of memory CD4+ T cells and cytomegalovirus serostatus. About the study: Donors were healthy Belgian adults, 10 or so CMV seropositive and about 24 seronegative.

With 0 bases removed from V and 15 bases from J, the gap between germline ends came to 15 bases. The CDR3 covers 13 residues. Germline V gives CDR1 SGHAT, CDR2 FQNNGV. Authors' data handling: Out-of-frame sequences were removed, leaving roughly 2.1 million distinct TCRbeta sequences. Produced via immunoSEQ multiplex PCR; TCRdb's table is partial and in-frame only. V, J and clone size were drawn from that table, and D and trimming were deduced from the DNA. Altogether tens of thousands of clones are present, more than 65% being singletons, with the ten largest covering roughly 0.5%. Study-wide findings and caveats: Each of approximately 70 CMV-associated TCRbeta sequences occurred in one to five individuals. Suggested: most of the CMV-linked TCR signature lies in CD4+ memory cells.

The sort gate was single viable CD3+CD4+CD8-CD45RO+ cells for memory CD4+ T cells. With regard to this clone: Its antigen is unknown.

The sample taken for sequencing was memory CD4+ T cells from blood. The V and J genes are TRBV11-2 and TRBJ2-1, with D possibly matching TRBD2 (5 bases). This TCR derives from an adult in good health and CMV-seronegative. Some clones in this sample may be carry-over from other donors' samples. The CDR3 DNA reads TGTGCCAGCAGCTTAGATCGAGCAAGAGAGGGGTTCTTC. The encoded protein is CASSLDRAREGFF. The variable domain in full, completed from reference TRBV11-2 and TRBJ2-1, reads EAGVAQSPRYKIIEKRQSVAFWCNPISGHATLYWYQQILGQGPKLLIQFQNNGVVDDSQLPKDRFSAERLKGVDSTLKIQPAKLEDSAVYLCASSLDRAREGFFGPGTRLTVL.